The 13 T cell receptor beta chains below were found in one sample sequenced in a study of graft-versus-host responses after intestinal transplantation. The antigens for these receptors are not known. TCRdb's copy holds only in-frame clones and misses some; the assay was immunoSEQ multiplex PCR. This table holds about 100,000 clones, roughly 90% found once. The specimen was unstimulated CD4+ T cells sorted from spleen or lymph node cells, collected before transplant. The receptors stem from a human donor who was the organ donor for an intestinal transplant.

CDR3 in amino acids: CASSKGQGSYNSPLHF. The CDR3 nucleotides read TGCGCCAGCAGCAAGGGACAGGGATCCTATAATTCACCCCTCCACTTT. The gene calls are TRBV5-1 and TRBJ1-6; 9 bases are shared with TRBD1. With V trimmed by 4 bases and J by 1 base, 3 bases remained unmatched. CDR1 is SGHRS, CDR2 YFSETQ, per germline. The CDR3 is made up of 16 amino acids.

The chain combines TRBV14 with TRBJ1-1; D possibly corresponds to TRBD1 (6 bases). The germline CDR1 and CDR2 sequences are SGHDN and FVKESK. V dropped 4 bases and J dropped 11 bases, with 17 bases sitting between them. This CDR3 is built from 13 residues. Here the CDR3 reads CASSPGGRGTAFF. CDR3 DNA sequence: TGTGCCAGCAGCCCGGGGGGCCGGGGGACGGCTTTCTTT.

About this clone: The junction and the germline gene differ at one end; a read error may be behind it. The chain combines TRBV16 with TRBJ1-1; D uncertain. The CDR3 sequence is 13 residues long. CDR1 is KGHSY and CDR2 is FQNENV in the germline V gene. Written as DNA, the CDR3 is TGTGCCAGCAGCCAATACGAGAGTACTGAAACTTTCTTT. It translates to CASSQYESTETFF. The full variable domain, rest sourced from reference TRBV16 and TRBJ1-1, is GEEVAQTPKHLVRGEGQKAKLYCAPIKGHSYVFWYQQVLKNEFKFLISFQNENVFDETGMPKERFSAKCLPNSPCSLEIQATKLEDSAVYFCASSQYESTETFFGQGTRLTVV.

V is TRBV7-9 and J is TRBJ2-2; D gene unclear. CDR3 length: 14 amino acids. The germline V and J ends were trimmed by 4 bases and 0 bases, with 6 bases remaining between them. Germline V gives CDR1 SEHNR, CDR2 FQNEAQ (reference sequence). In DNA, the CDR3 is TGTGCCAGCAGCTACGGAGCGAACACCGGGGAGCTGTTTTTT. Its translation is CASSYGANTGELFF. Full variable domain (outside the CDR3, taken from reference TRBV7-9 and TRBJ2-2): DTGVSQNPRHKITKRGQNVTFRCDPISEHNRLYWYRQTLGQGPEFLTYFQNEAQLEKSRLLSDRFSAERPKGSFSTLEIQRTEQGDSAMYLCASSYGANTGELFFGEGSRLTVL.

The chain joins TRBV30 to TRBJ2-5, with TRBD2 identical over 9 bases. The length of the CDR3 is 15 residues. The germline V gene has CDR1 GTSNPN and CDR2 SVGIG (reference sequence). V gave up 7 bases and J gave up 2 bases; unmatched junction bases: 11. CDR3 amino acids: CASRLAEIGQETQYF. DNA for the CDR3: TGTGCCTCCCGACTAGCGGAGATAGGGCAAGAGACCCAGTACTTC.

The rearrangement joins TRBV28 to TRBJ2-5; D unclear. V was clipped by 4 bases and J by 5 bases, with 11 bases between them. CDR1 is MDHEN, CDR2 SYDVKM, per germline. The CDR3 consists of 13 residues. CDR3 amino acids: CASSSRVLETQYF. The DNA of the CDR3 is TGTGCCAGCAGTTCTAGGGTTCTGGAGACCCAGTACTTC.

The chain has TRBV5-1 and TRBJ2-2, with D unclear. The germline V gene encodes CDR1 SGHRS and CDR2 YFSETQ. The CDR3 has 16 amino acids. The V and J ends lost 0 bases and 6 bases respectively, with 15 bases between them. The CDR3 sequence: CASSLAPKTGPGELFF. CDR3 nucleotides: TGCGCCAGCAGCTTGGCCCCGAAAACCGGACCCGGGGAGCTGTTTTTT.

V is TRBV7-6 and J is TRBJ1-6; no clear D gene. The CDR3 length is 16 residues. V lost 5 bases and J 2 bases, leaving 13 bases between the germline ends. Per germline, CDR1 SGHVS and CDR2 FNYEAQ. CDR3 nucleotide sequence: TGTGCCAGCAGCCTTAGAACTGGGACCTATAATTCACCCCTCCACTTT. Its translation is CASSLRTGTYNSPLHF.

The J gene is TRBJ2-1, the V gene TRBV10-2; 11 bases line up with TRBD2. Trimming cost V 5 bases and J 0 bases; bases outside gene matches: 9. The CDR3 totals 18 residues. Germline V lookup: CDR1 WSHSY, CDR2 SAAADI. This CDR3 reads CASSKASGGSSSYNEQFF. The CDR3 DNA is TGCGCCAGCAGTAAGGCTAGCGGGGGGTCCAGCTCCTACAATGAGCAGTTCTTC.

The chain links TRBV7-8 to TRBJ2-3; D is unresolved. This CDR3 is built from 16 residues. The germline V and J ends were trimmed by 0 bases and 0 bases, with 10 bases remaining between them. Per the germline V gene, CDR1 is SGHVS and CDR2 is FQNEAQ. The chain's CDR3 is CASSLATGRSTDTQYF. The CDR3 DNA reads as TGTGCCAGCAGCTTAGCGACCGGGCGTAGCACAGATACGCAGTATTTT.

The CDR3 reads CASSRLPFWGGETQYF. CDR3 in DNA: TGTGCCAGCAGCAGACTTCCTTTTTGGGGAGGAGAGACCCAGTACTTC. The chain joins TRBV7-2 to TRBJ2-5; a weak D match, TRBD2 (6 bases). The CDR3 runs 16 residues. Germline V gene lookup returns CDR1 SGHTA and CDR2 FQGNSA. V gave up 5 bases and J gave up 4 bases, with 20 bases separating them.

The rearrangement links TRBV5-6 to TRBJ1-2; a possible D gene is TRBD1 (5 bases). The ends were cut back, 9 bases at V and 5 bases at J, with 23 bases in the middle. The CDR3 runs 15 residues. Germline V CDR1 and CDR2: SGHDT, YYEEEE. In DNA form, the CDR3 reads TGTGCCACTAAACTTCGGGGGGGTAGTTTTTATGGCTACACCTTC. Translating it yields CATKLRGGSFYGYTF.

This rearrangement joins TRBV18 to TRBJ2-7; 9 bases agree with TRBD1. There are 15 residues in the CDR3. CDR1 KGHSH and CDR2 LQKENI come from the germline V gene. Trimming at V came to 2 bases and at J to 4 bases, leaving 6 bases not matched to a gene. CDR3 in amino acids: CASSPGTGKRYEQYF. The DNA for the CDR3 is TGTGCCAGCTCACCAGGGACAGGGAAGAGGTACGAGCAGTACTTC.